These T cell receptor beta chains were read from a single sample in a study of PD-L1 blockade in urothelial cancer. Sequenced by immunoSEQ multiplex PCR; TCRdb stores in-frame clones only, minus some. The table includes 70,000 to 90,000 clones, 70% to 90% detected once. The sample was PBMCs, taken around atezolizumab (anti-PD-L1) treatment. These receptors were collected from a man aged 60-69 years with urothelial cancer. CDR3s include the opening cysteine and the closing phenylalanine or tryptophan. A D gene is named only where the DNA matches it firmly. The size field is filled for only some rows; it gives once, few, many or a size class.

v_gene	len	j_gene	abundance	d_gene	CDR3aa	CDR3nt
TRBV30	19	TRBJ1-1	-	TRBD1	CAWSVPRTGTLLMNTEAFF	TGTGCCTGGAGTGTACCACGGACAGGGACCCTTCTTATGAACACTGAAGCTTTCTTT
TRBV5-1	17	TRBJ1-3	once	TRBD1	CASSSRTGRSSGNTIYF	TGCGCCAGCAGCAGCAGGACAGGGAGGTCTTCTGGAAACACCATATATTTT
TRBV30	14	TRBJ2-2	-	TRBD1	CACNGQANTGELFF	TGTGCCTGCAACGGACAGGCCAACACCGGGGAGCTGTTTTTT
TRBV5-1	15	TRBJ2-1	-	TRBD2	CASSRTGGIYNEQFF	TGCGCCAGCAGCCGGACGGGGGGTATTTACAATGAGCAGTTCTTC
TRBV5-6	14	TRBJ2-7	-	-	CASSLDLNSYEQYF	TGTGCCAGCAGCTTAGACTTGAACTCCTACGAGCAGTACTTC
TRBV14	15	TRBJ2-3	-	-	CASSQGTVDTDTQYF	TGTGCCAGCAGCCAAGGGACAGTAGACACAGATACGCAGTATTTT
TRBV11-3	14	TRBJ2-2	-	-	CASSYNNLVGELFF	TGTGCCAGCAGCTACAATAACCTCGTCGGGGAGCTGTTTTTT
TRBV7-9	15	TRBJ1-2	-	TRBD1	CASSIGQGESYGYTF	TGTGCCAGCAGCATAGGACAGGGGGAGAGCTATGGCTACACCTTC
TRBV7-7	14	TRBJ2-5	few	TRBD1	CASSPNRGQETQYF	TGTGCTAGCAGCCCGAACAGGGGCCAAGAGACCCAGTACTTC
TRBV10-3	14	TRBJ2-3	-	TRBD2	CATTSGRGADTQYF	TGTGCCACAACTAGCGGGAGGGGGGCAGATACGCAGTATTTT
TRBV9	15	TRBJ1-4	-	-	CASSQGGGYGEKLFF	TGTGCCAGCAGCCAGGGAGGGGGTTACGGTGAAAAACTGTTTTTT
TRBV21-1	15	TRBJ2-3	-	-	CASSLGLAGADTQYF	TGTGCCAGCAGCCTGGGACTAGCGGGAGCAGATACGCAGTATTTT
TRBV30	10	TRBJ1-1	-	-	CAWYQAKAFF	TGTGCCTGGTACCAGGCAAAAGCTTTCTTT
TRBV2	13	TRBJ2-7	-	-	CASSLSQFYEQYF	TGTGCCAGCAGCCTTAGCCAGTTCTACGAGCAGTACTTC
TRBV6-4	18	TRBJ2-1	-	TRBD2	CASSDSVAGESSYNEQFF	TGTGCCAGCAGTGACTCGGTGGCGGGAGAGAGCTCCTACAATGAGCAGTTCTTC
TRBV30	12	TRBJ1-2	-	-	CAWSAGSYGYTF	TGTGCCTGGAGTGCTGGCTCCTATGGCTACACCTTC
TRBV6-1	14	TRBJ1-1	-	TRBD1	CASGKTGVNTEAFF	TGTGCCAGCGGGAAGACAGGGGTAAACACTGAAGCTTTCTTT
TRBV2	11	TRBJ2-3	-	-	CASRRGDTQYF	TGTGCCAGCAGGAGAGGGGATACGCAGTATTTT
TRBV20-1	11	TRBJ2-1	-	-	CSARRENEQFF	TGCAGTGCCCGCAGGGAAAATGAGCAGTTCTTC
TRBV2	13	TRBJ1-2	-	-	CASSYDMIYGYTF	TGTGCCAGCAGTTATGACATGATCTATGGCTACACCTTC
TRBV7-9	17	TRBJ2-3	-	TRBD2	CASNRPRPGTSRPTQYF	TGTGCCAGCAACCGACCCCGCCCCGGGACTAGCCGCCCTACGCAGTATTTT
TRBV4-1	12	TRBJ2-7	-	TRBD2	CASSREGYEQYF	TGCGCCAGCAGCCGGGAGGGATACGAGCAGTACTTC
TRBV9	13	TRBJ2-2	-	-	CAVGRPNTGELFF	TGTGCCGTGGGCCGACCGAACACCGGGGAGCTGTTTTTT
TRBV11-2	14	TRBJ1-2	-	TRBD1	CASSLPGQGKGYTF	TGTGCCAGCAGCTTACCAGGACAGGGGAAAGGCTACACCTTC
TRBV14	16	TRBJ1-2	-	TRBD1	CASSRVRGPGNYGYTF	TGTGCCAGCAGCCGGGTTAGGGGGCCGGGTAACTATGGCTACACCTTC
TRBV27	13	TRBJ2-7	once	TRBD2	CASSFGRSYEQYF	TGTGCCAGCAGTTTCGGGAGGTCCTACGAGCAGTACTTC
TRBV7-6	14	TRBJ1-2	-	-	CASSSQGSNYGYTF	TGTGCCAGCAGCTCACAGGGCTCTAACTATGGCTACACCTTC
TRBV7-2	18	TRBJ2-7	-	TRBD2	CASSPGTSARRLGSEQYF	TGTGCCAGCAGCCCCGGGACTAGCGCTAGGCGGTTGGGTTCCGAGCAGTACTTC
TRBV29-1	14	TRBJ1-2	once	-	CSVTTDRTRDGYTF	TGCAGCGTGACAACCGACAGGACCCGAGATGGCTACACCTTC
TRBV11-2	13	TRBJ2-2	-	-	CASSFPRSGELFF	TGTGCCAGCAGTTTCCCCCGGTCCGGGGAGCTGTTTTTT
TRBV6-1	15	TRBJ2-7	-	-	CASSEASSGAYEQYF	TGTGCCAGCAGTGAAGCGAGCTCAGGGGCCTACGAGCAGTACTTC
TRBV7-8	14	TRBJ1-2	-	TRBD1	CASSALTGAYGYTF	TGTGCCAGCAGCGCCCTGACAGGGGCCTATGGCTACACCTTC
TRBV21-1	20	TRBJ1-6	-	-	CASSNAPHTRGHSYNSPLHF	TGTGCCAGCAGCAATGCCCCTCACACGAGGGGGCATTCCTATAATTCACCCCTCCACTTT
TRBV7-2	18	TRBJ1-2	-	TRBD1	CASSFLGSSGQGARGYTF	TGTGCCAGCAGCTTCCTTGGCAGTTCGGGACAGGGGGCGCGGGGCTACACCTTC
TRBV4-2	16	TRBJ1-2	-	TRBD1	CASSPQERGTVYGYTF	TGTGCCAGCAGCCCCCAAGAGAGAGGGACAGTCTATGGCTACACCTTC
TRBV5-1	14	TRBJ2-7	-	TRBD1	CASSPRDSAYEQYF	TGCGCCAGCAGCCCCAGGGACAGTGCCTACGAGCAGTACTTC
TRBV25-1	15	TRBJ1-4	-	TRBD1	CASSEDRPMGEKLFF	TGTGCCAGCAGTGAGGACAGGCCGATGGGTGAAAAACTGTTTTTT
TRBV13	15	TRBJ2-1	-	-	CASTLGRSSYNEQFF	TGTGCCAGCACTCTCGGCCGGAGCTCCTACAATGAGCAGTTCTTC
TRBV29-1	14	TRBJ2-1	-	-	CSERAAMGSNEQFF	TGCAGCGAACGCGCAGCGATGGGGAGCAATGAGCAGTTCTTC
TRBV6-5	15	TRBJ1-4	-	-	CASSPQVSTNEKLFF	TGTGCCAGCAGTCCACAGGTGTCAACTAATGAAAAACTGTTTTTT
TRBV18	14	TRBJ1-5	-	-	CASSPSGEGQPQHF	TGTGCCAGCTCACCATCGGGGGAAGGGCAGCCCCAGCATTTT
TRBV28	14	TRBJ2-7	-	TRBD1	CASSFRQGAREQYF	TGTGCCAGCAGTTTCCGGCAGGGGGCTCGGGAGCAGTACTTC
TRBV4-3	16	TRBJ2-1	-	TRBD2	CASSQAPSGSGNEQFF	TGCGCCAGCAGCCAAGCCCCTAGCGGGAGTGGGAATGAGCAGTTCTTC
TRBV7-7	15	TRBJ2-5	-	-	CASSRDTGSRETQYF	TGTGCTAGCAGCCGAGATACAGGGTCTAGGGAGACCCAGTACTTC
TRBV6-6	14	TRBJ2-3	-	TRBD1	CASRAGGATDTQYF	TGTGCCAGCAGAGCAGGGGGAGCCACAGATACGCAGTATTTT
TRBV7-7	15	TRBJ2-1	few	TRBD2	CASSRSGSSYNEQFF	TGTGCTAGCAGCCGTAGCGGGAGCTCCTACAATGAGCAGTTCTTC
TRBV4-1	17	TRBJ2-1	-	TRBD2	CASSHDPGTSVYNEQFF	TGCGCCAGCAGCCACGACCCCGGGACTAGCGTATACAATGAGCAGTTCTTC
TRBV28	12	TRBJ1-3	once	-	CASSLSTDTIYF	TGTGCCAGCAGTTTGAGTACTGACACCATATATTTT
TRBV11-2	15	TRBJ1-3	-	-	CASSSPSGTGNTIYF	TGTGCCAGCAGCTCCCCCTCGGGGACTGGAAACACCATATATTTT